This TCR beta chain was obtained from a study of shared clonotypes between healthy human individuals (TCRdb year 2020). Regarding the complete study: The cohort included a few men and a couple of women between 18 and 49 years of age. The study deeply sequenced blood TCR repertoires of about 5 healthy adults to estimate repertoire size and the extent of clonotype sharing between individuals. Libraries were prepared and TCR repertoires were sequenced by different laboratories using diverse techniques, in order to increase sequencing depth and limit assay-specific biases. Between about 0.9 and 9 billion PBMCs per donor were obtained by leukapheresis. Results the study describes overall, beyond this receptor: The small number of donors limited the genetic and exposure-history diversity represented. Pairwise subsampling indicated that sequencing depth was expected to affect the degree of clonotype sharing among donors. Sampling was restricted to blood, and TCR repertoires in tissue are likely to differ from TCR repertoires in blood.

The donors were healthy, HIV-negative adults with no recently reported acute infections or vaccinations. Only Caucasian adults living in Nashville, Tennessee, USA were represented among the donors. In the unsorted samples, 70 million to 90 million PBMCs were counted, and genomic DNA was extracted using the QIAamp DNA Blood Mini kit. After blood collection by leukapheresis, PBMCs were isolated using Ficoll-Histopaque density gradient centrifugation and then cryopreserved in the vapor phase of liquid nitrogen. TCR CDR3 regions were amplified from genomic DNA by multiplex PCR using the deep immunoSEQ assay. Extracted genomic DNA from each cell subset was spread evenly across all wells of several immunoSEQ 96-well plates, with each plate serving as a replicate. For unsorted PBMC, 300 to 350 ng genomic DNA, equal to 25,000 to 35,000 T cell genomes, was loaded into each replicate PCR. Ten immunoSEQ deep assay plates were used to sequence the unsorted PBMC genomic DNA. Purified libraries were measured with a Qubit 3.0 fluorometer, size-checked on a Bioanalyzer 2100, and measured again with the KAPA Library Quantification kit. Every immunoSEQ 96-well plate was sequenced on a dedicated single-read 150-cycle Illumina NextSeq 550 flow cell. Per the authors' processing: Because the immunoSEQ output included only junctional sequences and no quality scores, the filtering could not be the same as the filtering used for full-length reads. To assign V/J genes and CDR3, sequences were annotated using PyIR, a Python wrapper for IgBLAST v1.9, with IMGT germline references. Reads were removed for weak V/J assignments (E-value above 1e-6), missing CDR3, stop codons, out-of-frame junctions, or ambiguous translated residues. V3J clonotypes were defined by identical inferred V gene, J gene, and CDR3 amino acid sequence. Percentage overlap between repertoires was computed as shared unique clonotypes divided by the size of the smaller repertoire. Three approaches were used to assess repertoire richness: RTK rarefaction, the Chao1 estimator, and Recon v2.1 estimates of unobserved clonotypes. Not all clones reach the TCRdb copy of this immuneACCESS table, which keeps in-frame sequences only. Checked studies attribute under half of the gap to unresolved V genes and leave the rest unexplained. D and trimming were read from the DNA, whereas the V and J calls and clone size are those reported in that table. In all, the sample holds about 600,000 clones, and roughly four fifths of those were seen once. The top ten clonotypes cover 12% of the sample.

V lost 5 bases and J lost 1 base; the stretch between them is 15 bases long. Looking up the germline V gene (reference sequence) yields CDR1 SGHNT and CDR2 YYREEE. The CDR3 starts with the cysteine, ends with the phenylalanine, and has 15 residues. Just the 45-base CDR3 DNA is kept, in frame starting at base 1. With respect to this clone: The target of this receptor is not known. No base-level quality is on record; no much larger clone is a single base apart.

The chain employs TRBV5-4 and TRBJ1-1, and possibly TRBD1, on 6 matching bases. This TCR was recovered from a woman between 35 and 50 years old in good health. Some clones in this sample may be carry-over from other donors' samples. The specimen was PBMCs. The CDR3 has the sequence CASSPGGGANTEAFF. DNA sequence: TGTGCCAGCAGTCCGGGGGGGGGCGCGAACACTGAAGCTTTCTTT.